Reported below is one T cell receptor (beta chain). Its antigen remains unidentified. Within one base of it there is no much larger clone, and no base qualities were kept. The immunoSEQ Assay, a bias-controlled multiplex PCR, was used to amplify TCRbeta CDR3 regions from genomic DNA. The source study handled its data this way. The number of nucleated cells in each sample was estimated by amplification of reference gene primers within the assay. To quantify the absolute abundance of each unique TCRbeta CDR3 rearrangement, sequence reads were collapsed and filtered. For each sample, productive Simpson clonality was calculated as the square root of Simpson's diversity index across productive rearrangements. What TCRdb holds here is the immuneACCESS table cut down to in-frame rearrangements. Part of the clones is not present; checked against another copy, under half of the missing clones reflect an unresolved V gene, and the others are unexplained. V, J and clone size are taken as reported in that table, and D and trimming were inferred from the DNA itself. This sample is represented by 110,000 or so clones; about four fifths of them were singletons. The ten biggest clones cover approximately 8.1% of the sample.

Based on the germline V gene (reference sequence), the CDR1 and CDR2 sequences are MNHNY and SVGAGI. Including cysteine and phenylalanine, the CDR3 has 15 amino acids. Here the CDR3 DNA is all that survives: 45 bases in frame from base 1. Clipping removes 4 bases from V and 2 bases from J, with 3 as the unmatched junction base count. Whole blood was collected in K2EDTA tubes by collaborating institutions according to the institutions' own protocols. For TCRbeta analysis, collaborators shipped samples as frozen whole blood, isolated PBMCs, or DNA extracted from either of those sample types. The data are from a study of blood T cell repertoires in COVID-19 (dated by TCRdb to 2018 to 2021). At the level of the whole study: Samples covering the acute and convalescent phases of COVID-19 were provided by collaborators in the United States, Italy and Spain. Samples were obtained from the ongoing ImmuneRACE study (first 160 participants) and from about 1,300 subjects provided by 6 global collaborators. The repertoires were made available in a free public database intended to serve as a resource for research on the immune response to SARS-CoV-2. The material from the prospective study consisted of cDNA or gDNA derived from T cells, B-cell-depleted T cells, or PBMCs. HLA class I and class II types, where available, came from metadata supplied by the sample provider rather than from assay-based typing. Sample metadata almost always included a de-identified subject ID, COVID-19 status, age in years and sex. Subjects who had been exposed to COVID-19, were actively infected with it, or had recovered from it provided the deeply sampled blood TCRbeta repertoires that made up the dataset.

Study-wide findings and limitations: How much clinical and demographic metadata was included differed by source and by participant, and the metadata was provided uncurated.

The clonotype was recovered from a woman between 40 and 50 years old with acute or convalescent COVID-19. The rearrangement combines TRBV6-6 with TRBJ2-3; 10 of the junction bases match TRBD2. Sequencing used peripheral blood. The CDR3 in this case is CASSSAGGVTDTQYF. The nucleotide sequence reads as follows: TGTGCCAGCAGTTCAGCGGGGGGGGTCACAGATACGCAGTATTTT.